One sample yielded the 32 T cell receptor beta chains listed below, sequenced in a study of blood T cell repertoires in COVID-19. Generated by immunoSEQ multiplex PCR, the TCRdb table keeps only in-frame clones and is missing some. The sample lists more than 200,000 clones, approximately 84% occurring once. The sample consisted of PBMCs or T cells enriched from blood (not recorded which). These receptors came from a man in his 60s who had recovered from COVID-19.

The genes are TRBV19 and TRBJ2-4, with 9 bases identical to TRBD1. The CDR3 is 13 residues long. Germline lookup yields CDR1 LNHDA and CDR2 SQIVND (reference sequence). Trimming took 8 bases from V and 6 from J; bases not matched to a gene: 5. The CDR3 here is CASADRGVNIQYF. The CDR3, as DNA: TGTGCCAGTGCGGACAGGGGAGTAAACATTCAGTACTTC.

V usage is TRBV7-2 and J usage is TRBJ1-6; perhaps TRBD1 as D (5 bases). Trimming stripped 5 bases from V and 1 base from J, with 6 bases between. Germline V gene data show CDR1 as SGHTA and CDR2 as FQGNSA. This CDR3 comprises 14 residues. CDR3 nucleotides: TGTGCCAGCAGCCCAGGGTCCTATAATTCACCCCTCCACTTT. Residues: CASSPGSYNSPLHF.

V usage is TRBV24-1 and J usage is TRBJ2-5, with 8 bases fitting TRBD1. Trimming cost V 9 bases and J 7 bases; bases outside gene matches: 9. The CDR3 is 13 amino acids. Germline assignment: CDR1 KGHDR and CDR2 SFDVKD. CDR3 coding DNA: TGTGCCACCCAGCTGGGGACAGGAGGGACCCAGTACTTC. This codes for CATQLGTGGTQYF.

The chain is built from TRBV5-1 and TRBJ2-3; TRBD1 agrees at 9 bases. J gave up 3 bases and V 3 bases, and 8 bases lay outside the gene matches. The CDR3 extends over 16 amino acids. From germline, CDR1 is SGHRS and CDR2 YFSETQ. CDR3 protein: CASSSTQGARTDTQYF. DNA of the CDR3: TGCGCCAGCAGCTCGACACAGGGGGCTAGGACAGATACGCAGTATTTT.

The J gene is TRBJ2-5, the V gene TRBV2, with a tentative D call TRBD2 (6 bases). Germline loops: CDR1 SNHLY, CDR2 FYNNEI. The CDR3 has 14 residues. V lost 6 bases and J 2 bases, leaving 13 bases between the germline ends. As DNA, the CDR3 is TGTGCCAGCAGGGGAGGACGGGTTCAAGAGACCCAGTACTTC. Protein: CASRGGRVQETQYF.

The chain joins TRBV7-9 to TRBJ2-3; D is undetermined. Germline V gives CDR1 SEHNR, CDR2 FQNEAQ (reference sequence). The germline V and J ends were trimmed by 2 bases and 2 bases, with 8 bases remaining between them. CDR3 size: 14 residues. CDR3 nucleotide sequence: TGTGCCAGCAGCTTAACGACAAACACAGATACGCAGTATTTT. Translating it yields CASSLTTNTDTQYF.

This chain's CDR3 is CASSYSPGADTQYF. In DNA form, the CDR3 reads TGTGCCAGCAGCTACAGCCCGGGGGCAGATACGCAGTATTTT. The rearrangement joins TRBV7-9 to TRBJ2-3, with D perhaps matching TRBD2 (6 bases). Germline V gives CDR1 SEHNR, CDR2 FQNEAQ (reference sequence). This CDR3 comprises 14 residues. Deletions cut 4 bases from V and 4 bases from J, with 12 bases between.

The J gene is TRBJ2-1, the V gene TRBV24-1; tentative D call: TRBD1 (6 bases). Germline assignment: CDR1 KGHDR and CDR2 SFDVKD. The V gene lost 4 bases and the J gene lost 9 bases, with 9 bases spanning the gap. The CDR3 is made up of 12 amino acids. CDR3 loop: CATSERGIEQFF. The CDR3 region has the DNA TGTGCCACCAGTGAGAGGGGGATTGAGCAGTTCTTC.

The CDR3 region has the DNA TGTGCCAGCAGCTCGAGGGTAACAGATACGCAGTATTTT. It codes for CASSSRVTDTQYF. This sequence joins TRBV7-6 and TRBJ2-3; TRBD2 might be the D (5 bases). There are 13 residues in the CDR3. Looked up from germline, CDR1 is SGHVS and CDR2 is FNYEAQ. V dropped 4 bases and J dropped 3 bases, with 8 bases sitting between them.

The chain carries TRBV4-1 and TRBJ2-2; TRBD1 agrees at 9 bases. Trimming removed 3 bases from V and 1 base from J; junction bases left unmatched: 6. Germline loops: CDR1 MGHRA, CDR2 YSYEKL. The CDR3 runs 17 residues. The CDR3 DNA reads as TGCGCCAGCAGCCAGGAGGGACAGGGCCTGAACACCGGGGAGCTGTTTTTT. Protein: CASSQEGQGLNTGELFF.

This clone was detected only a few times. The V and J genes are TRBV11-2 and TRBJ2-7; 7 positions match TRBD1. The V gene's germline CDR1 is SGHAT and CDR2 FQNNGV. V was pared by 2 bases and J by 3 bases, with 7 bases of the junction left unmatched. This CDR3 contains 15 residues. The CDR3: CASSLYWPGGYEQYF. The CDR3 DNA reads TGTGCCAGCAGCTTATATTGGCCAGGGGGCTACGAGCAGTACTTC.

This rearrangement joins TRBV12-3 or TRBV12-4 to TRBJ1-2, with D tentatively TRBD1 (6 bases). This CDR3 has 13 residues. Trimming left V 5 bases short and J 6 bases short, with 13 bases between. The CDR3 is CASSPDRRNGYTF. The CDR3 DNA follows: TGTGCCAGCAGTCCTGACAGGAGGAATGGCTACACCTTC.

V is TRBV5-1 and J is TRBJ2-2; TRBD1 matches at 10 bases. The V gene's germline CDR1 is SGHRS and CDR2 YFSETQ. Germline trimming cut 3 bases from V and 3 bases from J; bases unmatched to any gene: 2. The CDR3 covers 15 residues. The CDR3: CASSSGTGDTGELFF. The CDR3 region has the DNA TGCGCCAGCAGCTCCGGGACAGGGGACACCGGGGAGCTGTTTTTT.

This chain joins TRBV11-2 and TRBJ2-7; 8 nucleotides match TRBD1. CDR3 size: 17 residues. J lost 0 bases, V lost 5 bases, and 12 bases had no gene match. The V gene's germline CDR1 is SGHAT and CDR2 FQNNGV. The CDR3 region is CASSLSLGQASSYEQYF. The CDR3 DNA follows: TGTGCCAGCAGCCTAAGCCTGGGACAGGCCAGCTCCTACGAGCAGTACTTC.

The chain is built from TRBV11-3 and TRBJ2-3; 8 bases line up with TRBD1. The V segment lost 1 base and the J segment 4 bases; nucleotides outside the gene matches: 4. CDR1 is SGHNT, CDR2 YENEEA, per germline. This CDR3 contains 15 residues. The CDR3 nucleotides are TGTGCCAGCAGCTTAGCAGGGGGCAACGCAGATACGCAGTATTTT. Amino acids: CASSLAGGNADTQYF.

This clone was found once. The chain employs TRBV10-3 and TRBJ1-1; 7 bases fit TRBD1. Germline-derived CDR1 and CDR2 are ENHRY and SYGVKD. V lost 2 bases and J lost 4; bases outside the gene matches: 7. CDR3 length: 15 amino acids. The CDR3 protein is CAISETWQGGTEAFF. The CDR3 bases are TGTGCCATCAGTGAGACGTGGCAGGGGGGCACTGAAGCTTTCTTT.

This chain uses TRBV7-9 with TRBJ1-5; unclear D gene. CDR1 and CDR2 from the germline V gene are SEHNR and FQNEAQ (reference sequence). V gave up 4 bases and J gave up 6 bases, with 7 bases separating them. This CDR3 region has 12 residues. In DNA, the CDR3 is TGTGCCAGCAGCTCCGGGAGTCAGCCCCAGCATTTT. Encoded protein: CASSSGSQPQHF.

The chain has TRBV7-8 and TRBJ2-5, with 11 bases that match TRBD2. Per germline, CDR1 SGHVS and CDR2 FQNEAQ. This CDR3 region has 15 residues. Unmatched junction bases numbered 1, after V lost 2 bases and J lost 2 bases. The CDR3 DNA is TGTGCCAGCAGCTTAAGACTAGCGGGGCAAGAGACCCAGTACTTC. Translated: CASSLRLAGQETQYF. Complete variable domain (other parts from reference TRBV7-8 and TRBJ2-5): GAGVSQSPRYKVAKRGQDVALRCDPISGHVSLFWYQQALGQGPEFLTYFQNEAQLDKSGLPSDRFFAERPEGSVSTLKIQRTQQEDSAVYLCASSLRLAGQETQYFGPGTRLLVL.

The chain combines TRBV9 with TRBJ2-2; maybe TRBD2 (6 bases). Trimming removed 0 bases from V and 1 base from J, with 10 bases in between. The germline V gene encodes CDR1 SGDLS and CDR2 YYNGEE. This CDR3 has 16 amino acids. The CDR3 DNA follows: TGTGCCAGCAGCGTAGAGGGGCGGGGGAACACCGGGGAGCTGTTTTTT. Translating gives CASSVEGRGNTGELFF.

The chain uses TRBV29-1 and TRBJ1-2; no reliable D call. The ends were cut back, 7 bases at V and 4 bases at J, with 4 bases in the middle. The CDR3 covers 9 residues. CDR1 is SQVTM and CDR2 is ANQGSEA in the germline V gene. CDR3 region: CSDSYGYTF. Written as DNA, the CDR3 is TGCAGCGACAGCTATGGCTACACCTTC.

The chain recombines TRBV5-1 with TRBJ2-3; 11 bases map to TRBD2. Germline loops: CDR1 SGHRS, CDR2 YFSETQ. The CDR3 contains 15 residues. V lost 7 bases, J lost 0 bases, and 4 bases stayed unmatched. This CDR3 is CASSSGGPSTDTQYF. The CDR3 nucleotides are TGCGCCAGCTCTAGCGGGGGGCCTAGCACAGATACGCAGTATTTT. The full variable domain, in which reference TRBV5-1 and TRBJ2-3 provide the parts outside the CDR3, is KAGVTQTPRYLIKTRGQQVTLSCSPISGHRSVSWYQQTPGQGLQFLFEYFSETQRNKGNFPGRFSGRQFSNSRSEMNVSTLELGDSALYLCASSSGGPSTDTQYFGPGTRLTVL.

This clone turned up a few times. The gene calls are TRBV9 and TRBJ2-2; TRBD2 agrees at 8 bases. There are 14 residues in the CDR3. The V gene end was trimmed by 7 bases and the J gene end by 6 bases; junction bases not matched to a gene: 8. Germline V CDR1 and CDR2: SGDLS, YYNGEE. CDR3 sequence: CASDRGGYSGELFF. The CDR3 nucleotides read TGTGCCAGCGACCGGGGGGGTTATTCCGGGGAGCTGTTTTTT.

The gene calls are TRBV11-3 and TRBJ1-1; D is uncertain. Germline CDR1 is SGHNT and CDR2 is YENEEA. V was trimmed by 1 base and J by 1 base, leaving 7 bases between them. The CDR3 runs 14 residues. The CDR3 sequence: CASSLGPGNTEAFF. The CDR3, as DNA: TGTGCCAGCAGCTTAGGACCGGGGAACACTGAAGCTTTCTTT.

This clone occurred a few times. An end of the junction does not agree with germline; a read error may underlie this. The chain couples TRBV5-6 to TRBJ1-1; maybe TRBD1 (6 bases). The CDR3 extends over 14 amino acids. CDR1 and CDR2 from the germline V gene are SGHDT and YYEEEE. CDR3 residues: CASSLDRVNSEAFF. The CDR3 nucleotides are TGTGCCAGCAGCTTGGACAGGGTGAACTCTGAAGCTTTCTTT.

V gene TRBV14 combines with J gene TRBJ2-7; tentatively, D is TRBD2 (6 bases). Germline CDR1 is SGHDN and CDR2 is FVKESK. The CDR3 runs to 14 residues. V lost 1 base to trimming and J lost 4 bases, with 11 bases between them. As DNA, the CDR3 is TGTGCCAGCAGCCAAGGTGGGGGGAGGTACGAGCAGTACTTC. This sequence encodes CASSQGGGRYEQYF.

The V call is TRBV11-2, the J call TRBJ2-1, with D possibly TRBD1 on 5 matching bases. The V end was cut by 4 bases, the J end by 4 bases, with 8 bases between. CDR1 and CDR2 (germline): SGHAT, FQNNGV. This CDR3 spans 13 amino acids. The CDR3 bases are TGTGCCAGCAGCTCACAGGTTTACAATGAGCAGTTCTTC. Protein: CASSSQVYNEQFF.

This clone was seen a single time. The V call is TRBV3-1 (or the pseudogene TRBV3-2), the J call TRBJ1-2; 8 positions match TRBD1. Per germline, CDR1 LGHDT and CDR2 YNNKEL (reference sequence). The ends lost 0 bases at V and 8 bases at J; junction bases unmatched: 5. The CDR3 spans 14 residues. CDR3 nucleotide sequence: TGTGCCAGCAGCCAAGAGGACAGGGCGGGCGGCTACACCTTC. Protein product: CASSQEDRAGGYTF.

The V gene is TRBV15, the J gene TRBJ2-3; 7 positions agree with TRBD1. The germline CDR1 and CDR2 sequences are LNHNV and YYDKDF (reference sequence). The V and J ends lost 0 bases and 11 bases, in that order; junction bases with no gene match: 14. The CDR3 has 16 amino acids. The CDR3 is CATSRDQGALGQQQYF. CDR3 DNA sequence: TGTGCCACCAGCAGAGACCAAGGGGCCCTGGGACAGCAGCAGTATTTT.

V and J are TRBV7-3 and TRBJ1-2; TRBD1 matches 7 bases. CDR1 and CDR2 (germline): SGHTA, FQGTGA. This CDR3 spans 14 amino acids. V lost 2 bases, J lost 6 bases, and 6 bases stayed unmatched. The CDR3: CASSLLGGTDGYTF. The CDR3, as DNA: TGTGCCAGCAGCTTATTAGGGGGCACGGATGGCTACACCTTC.

The chain uses TRBV6-1 and TRBJ2-6, with a tentative D call TRBD1 (6 bases). V gave up 2 bases and J gave up 1 base, with 6 bases separating them. Germline CDR1 reads MNHNS; CDR2 reads SASEGT. This CDR3 spans 15 amino acids. CDR3 sequence (DNA): TGTGCCAGCAGTGAAACAGGGTCTGGGGCCAACGTCCTGACTTTC. Its translation: CASSETGSGANVLTF.

This CDR3 reads CASSAPGLYGYTF. CDR3 coding DNA: TGTGCCAGCAGTGCTCCGGGACTATATGGCTACACCTTC. The V call is TRBV6-2 or TRBV6-3, the J call TRBJ1-2; D perhaps matches TRBD1 (5 bases). Trimming stripped 5 bases from V and 5 bases from J, with 12 bases between. The CDR3 runs to 13 residues. Germline-derived CDR1 and CDR2 are MNHEY and SVGEGT.

The chain employs TRBV2 and TRBJ1-1; D unclear. The CDR3 covers 13 residues. V was shortened by 5 bases and J by 0 bases, with 7 bases between the two germline ends. Germline V gives CDR1 SNHLY, CDR2 FYNNEI. CDR3 sequence: CASSYFLNTEAFF. The CDR3, as DNA: TGTGCCAGCAGTTATTTCCTGAACACTGAAGCTTTCTTT.